This T cell receptor (beta chain) was observed in a study of blood T cell repertoires in COVID-19. Study-wide background: PBMCs, B-cell-depleted T cells, or T cells provided the cDNA or gDNA that made up the material.

The table lists this clone with a count of one. Sequencing was performed with immunoSEQ multiplex PCR; in TCRdb, only in-frame clones are kept and a portion is missing. This table has about 130,000 clones, 80% to 90% appearing once. The V end was cut by 5 bases, the J end by 5 bases, with 13 bases between. The germline gives CDR1 LNHDA, CDR2 SQIVND (reference sequence). The CDR3 is made up of 14 amino acids. The TCR comes from a man between 45 and 60 years old who had recovered from COVID-19. This chain uses TRBV19 with TRBJ2-1, with TRBD2 as a possible D gene (7 bases). The specimen was PBMCs or T cells enriched from blood (not recorded which). CDR3 loop: CASSRGGDNNEQFF. CDR3 in DNA: TGTGCCAGTAGTCGAGGGGGGGACAACAATGAGCAGTTCTTC.